In its sample, the clone carrying this T cell receptor beta chain was seen once. The V end lost 5 bases, the J end lost 0 bases, and 14 bases lay between the germline ends. Per the germline V gene, CDR1 is SEHNR and CDR2 is FQNEAQ (reference sequence). This CDR3 contains 17 residues. This record comes from a study of radiotherapy plus CTLA-4 blockade in lung cancer. Generated by immunoSEQ multiplex PCR, the TCRdb table keeps only in-frame clones and is missing some. The table has around 72,000 clones, around 73% seen once. This TCR derives from a human donor with non-small cell lung cancer who had a complete response to radiotherapy plus ipilimumab. This specimen consisted of peripheral blood, obtained from a patient treated with radiotherapy plus ipilimumab. The V call is TRBV7-9, the J call TRBJ2-6; D may be TRBD1 or TRBD2 (6 bases each). Written as DNA, the CDR3 is TGTGCCAGCAGCCGTACTGGGGGGCCCTCTGGGGCCAACGTCCTGACTTTC. Protein product: CASSRTGGPSGANVLTF.